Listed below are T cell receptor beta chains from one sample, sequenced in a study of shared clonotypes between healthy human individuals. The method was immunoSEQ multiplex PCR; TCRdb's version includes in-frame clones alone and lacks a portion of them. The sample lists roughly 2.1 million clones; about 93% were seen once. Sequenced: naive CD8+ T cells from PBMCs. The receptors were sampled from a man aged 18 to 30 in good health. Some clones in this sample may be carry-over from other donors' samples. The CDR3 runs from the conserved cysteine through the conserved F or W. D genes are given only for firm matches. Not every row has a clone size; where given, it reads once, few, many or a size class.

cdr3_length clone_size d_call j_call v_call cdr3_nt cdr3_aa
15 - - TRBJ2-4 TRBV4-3 TGCGCCAGCAGCCAAGACCGCGGGACCCATCAAATTCAGTACTTC CASSQDRGTHQIQYF
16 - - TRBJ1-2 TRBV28 TGTGCCAGCAGTTTATTGTCCACCGGGAGCAAAAATGGCTACACCTTC CASSLLSTGSKNGYTF
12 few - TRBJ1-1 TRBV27 TGTGCCAGCGGAGGGGAGGGAACTGAAGCTTTCTTT CASGGEGTEAFF
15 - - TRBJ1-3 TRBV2 TGTGCCAGCAGTGAGTTCATGAGCTCTGGAAACACCATATATTTT CASSEFMSSGNTIYF
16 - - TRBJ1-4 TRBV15 TGTGCCACCAGCAGAGGCCCCCGGGACAAGCTAGAAAAACTGTTTTTT CATSRGPRDKLEKLFF
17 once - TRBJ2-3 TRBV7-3 TGTGCCAGCAGCTTAAAAGCCGACAGGAACGGGGCAGATACGCAGTATTTT CASSLKADRNGADTQYF
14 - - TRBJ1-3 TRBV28 TGTGCCAGCAGTTTAGCGGTAACTGGAAACACCATATATTTT CASSLAVTGNTIYF
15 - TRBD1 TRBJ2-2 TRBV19 TGTGCCAGTAGCGACAGGGTTTTGAACACCGGGGAGCTGTTTTTT CASSDRVLNTGELFF
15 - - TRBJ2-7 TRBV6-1 TGTGCCAGCAGTCCCCCTAGTGGGATCTCCTACGAGCAGTACTTC CASSPPSGISYEQYF
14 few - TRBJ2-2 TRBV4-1 TGCGCCAGCAGCCCCCACCCTAGTTCCGGGGAGCTGTTTTTT CASSPHPSSGELFF
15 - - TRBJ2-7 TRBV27 TGTGCCAGCAGTTTGTGGGAGCAGGAAGCTAGGGAGCAGTACTTC CASSLWEQEAREQYF
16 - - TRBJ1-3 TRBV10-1 TGCGCCAGCAGTGAAGGCCCCGCAGTACGCAGAAACACCATATATTTT CASSEGPAVRRNTIYF
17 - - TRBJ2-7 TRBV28 TGTGCCAGCAGTTTATATCCCGAGGGCTCGAAACCCTACGAGCAGTACTTC CASSLYPEGSKPYEQYF
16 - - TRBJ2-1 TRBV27 TGTGCCAGCAGTATACCTACGACAAGCTCCTACAATGAGCAGTTCTTC CASSIPTTSSYNEQFF
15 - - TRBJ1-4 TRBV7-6 TGTGCCAGCAGCCCAGGAGGGGGAACTAATGAAAAACTGTTTTTT CASSPGGGTNEKLFF
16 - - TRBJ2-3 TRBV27 TGTGCCAGCACCCCCTTTGGGACGGCCGGCACAGATACGCAGTATTTT CASTPFGTAGTDTQYF
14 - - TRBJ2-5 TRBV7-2 TGTGCCAGCAGCTTATTAAGAGGTGGGGAGACCCAGTACTTC CASSLLRGGETQYF